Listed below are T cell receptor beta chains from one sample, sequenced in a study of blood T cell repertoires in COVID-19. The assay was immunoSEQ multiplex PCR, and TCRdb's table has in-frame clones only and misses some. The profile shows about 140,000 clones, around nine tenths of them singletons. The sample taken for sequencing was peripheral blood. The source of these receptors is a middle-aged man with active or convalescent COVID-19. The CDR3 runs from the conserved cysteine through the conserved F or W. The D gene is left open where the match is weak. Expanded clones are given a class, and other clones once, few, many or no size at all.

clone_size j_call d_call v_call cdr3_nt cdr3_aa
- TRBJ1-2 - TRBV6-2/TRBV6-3 TGTGCCAGCAGCGATACAGGGATCCCATTCGGCTATGGCTACACCTTC CASSDTGIPFGYGYTF
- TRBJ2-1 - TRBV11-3 TGTGCCAGCAGCTTAGAACGGTCGGGTGAGCAGTTCTTC CASSLERSGEQFF
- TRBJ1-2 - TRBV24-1 TGTGCCACCAGTGATTCGTACGGGGGTTACTATGGCTACACCTTC CATSDSYGGYYGYTF
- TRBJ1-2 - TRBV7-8 TGTGCCAGCAGCTTAGTAGGGGGTGGCTACACCTTC CASSLVGGGYTF
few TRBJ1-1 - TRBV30 TGTGCCTGGTCACAGGGAGTTGCTTTCTTT CAWSQGVAFF
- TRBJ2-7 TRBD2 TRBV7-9 TGTGCCAGCAGCTCCGGGACTAGCGGGAGCCGCCACTCCTACGAGCAGTACTTC CASSSGTSGSRHSYEQYF
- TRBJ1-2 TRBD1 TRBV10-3 TGTGCCATCAGTGAGTCGACAGGGAACTATGGCTACACCTTC CAISESTGNYGYTF
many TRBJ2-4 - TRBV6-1 TGTGCCAGCAGTGACCCAGCACTAGCCGAAGCTTCCTTCATTCAGTACTTC CASSDPALAEASFIQYF
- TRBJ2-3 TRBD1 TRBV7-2 TGTGCCAGCAGCGCCTGGGGGACAGGAGGCACAGATACGCAGTATTTT CASSAWGTGGTDTQYF
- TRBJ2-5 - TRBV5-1 TGCGCCAGCAGCTTCAGGGCAGGGGAGTCAGAGACCCAGTACTTC CASSFRAGESETQYF
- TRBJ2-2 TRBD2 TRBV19 TGTGCCTCTACCCTCGGGAGGAGGAACACCGGGGAGCTGTTTTTT CASTLGRRNTGELFF
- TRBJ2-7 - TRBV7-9 TGTGCCAGCAGCACAGGACTCTCCAGGGAGGTGCAGTACTTC CASSTGLSREVQYF
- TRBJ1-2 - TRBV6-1 TGTGCCAGCAGTGACCAGGACAGCCTAAGAGGCTACACCTTC CASSDQDSLRGYTF
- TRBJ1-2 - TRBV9 TGTGCCAGCAGCGTAGGAAGGGGCTCCTATGGCTACACCTTC CASSVGRGSYGYTF
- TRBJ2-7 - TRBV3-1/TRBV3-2 TGTGCCAGCAGCTTTTCAGGGGACGAGCAGTACTTC CASSFSGDEQYF
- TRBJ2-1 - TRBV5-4 TGTGCCAGCAGCTTCCTCTTGCAGCGGAATGAGCAGTTCTTC CASSFLLQRNEQFF
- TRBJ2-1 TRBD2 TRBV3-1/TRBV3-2 TGTGCCAGCAGCAAATCAGGACTAGCGGTGGCAGAGCAGTTCTTC CASSKSGLAVAEQFF
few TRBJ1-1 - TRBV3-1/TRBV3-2 TGTGCCAGCAGCCGGGGGGGGAAAACTGAAGCTTTCTTT CASSRGGKTEAFF
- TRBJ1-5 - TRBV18 TGTGCCAGCTCATCTGGACTCAATAGCGGCAATCAGCCCCAGCATTTT CASSSGLNSGNQPQHF
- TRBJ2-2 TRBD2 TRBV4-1 TGCGCCAGCAGCCAGGGGCGTCTAGCGGGGACGAACACCGGGGAGCTGTTTTTT CASSQGRLAGTNTGELFF
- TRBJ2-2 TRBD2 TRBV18 TGTGCCAGCTCACCCCGGGAGGCCACCGGGGAGCTGTTTTTT CASSPREATGELFF
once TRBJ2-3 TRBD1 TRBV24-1 TGTGCCACCAGTGGGTGGACAGGGTCCACAGATACGCAGTATTTT CATSGWTGSTDTQYF
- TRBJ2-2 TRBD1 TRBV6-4 TGTGCCAGCAGTCGGGGGACAGGGAACACCGGGGAGCTGTTTTTT CASSRGTGNTGELFF
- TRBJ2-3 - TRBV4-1 TGCGCCAGCAGCCAAGAGAGGGCGCGAACAGATACGCAGTATTTT CASSQERARTDTQYF
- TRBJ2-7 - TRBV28 TGTGCCAGCATCCGCTCAGGCGAGCAGTACTTC CASIRSGEQYF
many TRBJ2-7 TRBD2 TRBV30 TGTGCCTGGAGTAGGGCGCTTAGCGGGAGAAACGAGCAGTACTTC CAWSRALSGRNEQYF
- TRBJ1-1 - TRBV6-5 TGTGCCAGCAGGGCTTCTGAAGCTTTCTTT CASRASEAFF
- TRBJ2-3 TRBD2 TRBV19 TGTGCCAGTAGTATAGACCTAGCGGGAGGGGCAGATACGCAGTATTTT CASSIDLAGGADTQYF
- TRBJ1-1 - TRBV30 TGTGCCTGGGGGGGACAAATGAACACTGAAGCTTTCTTT CAWGGQMNTEAFF
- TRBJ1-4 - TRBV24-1 TGTGCCACCAGTGGGGGGGTTCATGAAAAACTGTTTTTT CATSGGVHEKLFF
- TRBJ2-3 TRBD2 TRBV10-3 TGTGCCATCAGAGGGACTAGCGGGAGTACAGATACGCAGTATTTT CAIRGTSGSTDTQYF
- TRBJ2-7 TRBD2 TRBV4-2 TGTGCCAGCAGCCCCCGGGGCGCGGGAGGGAGGGCCTACGAGCAGTACTTC CASSPRGAGGRAYEQYF
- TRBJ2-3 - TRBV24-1 TGTGCCACCAGTGATCAGGCAGATACGCAGTATTTT CATSDQADTQYF
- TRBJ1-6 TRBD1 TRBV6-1 TGTGCCAGCAGTGAAGGGGACAGGGGTAATTCACCCCTCCACTTT CASSEGDRGNSPLHF
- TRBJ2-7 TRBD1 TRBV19 TGTGCCACCTCCCCGTTGGACAGGGAAGGGAACGAGCAGTACTTC CATSPLDREGNEQYF
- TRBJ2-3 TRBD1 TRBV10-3 TGTGCCATCAGTGACCGGCCAGGGGGCTTGATAGATACGCAGTATTTT CAISDRPGGLIDTQYF
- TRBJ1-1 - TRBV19 TGTGCCAGTACCTCAAACCCCCGGGGGTACACTGAAGCTTTCTTT CASTSNPRGYTEAFF
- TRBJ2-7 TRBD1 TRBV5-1 TGCGCCAGCAGACCGGGACAGGGACCCGAGCAGTACTTC CASRPGQGPEQYF
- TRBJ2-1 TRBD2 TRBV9 TGTGCCAGCAGCCCTGCCTTCGGGACTAGCGGGAGCTCCTACAATGAGCAGTTCTTC CASSPAFGTSGSSYNEQFF
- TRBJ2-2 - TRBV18 TGTGCCAGCTCTCCCACTCTAACAAGGACTGGAATTAACACCGGGGAGCTGTTTTTT CASSPTLTRTGINTGELFF
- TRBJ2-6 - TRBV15 TGTGCCACCAGCCCTCGGGGGAGTCCTGGGGCCAACGTCCTGACTTTC CATSPRGSPGANVLTF
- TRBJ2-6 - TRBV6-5 TGTGCCAGCAGTTACTCGAGGGTCTCTGGGGCCAACGTCCTGACTTTC CASSYSRVSGANVLTF
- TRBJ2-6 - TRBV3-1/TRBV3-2 TGTGCCAGCAGTACAGGTGCCTCTGGGGCCAACGTCCTGACTTTC CASSTGASGANVLTF
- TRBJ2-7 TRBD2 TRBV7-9 TGTGCCAGCAGCCCGGGCGGGGGACTGTCCTACGAGCAGTACTTC CASSPGGGLSYEQYF
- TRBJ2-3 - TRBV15 TGTGCCACCAGCAGAGACAGGGGCAAGGATACGCAGTATTTT CATSRDRGKDTQYF
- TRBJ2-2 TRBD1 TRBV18 TGTGCCAGCTCAACTTGGACAGGGTCTGAAGGGGAGCTGTTTTTT CASSTWTGSEGELFF